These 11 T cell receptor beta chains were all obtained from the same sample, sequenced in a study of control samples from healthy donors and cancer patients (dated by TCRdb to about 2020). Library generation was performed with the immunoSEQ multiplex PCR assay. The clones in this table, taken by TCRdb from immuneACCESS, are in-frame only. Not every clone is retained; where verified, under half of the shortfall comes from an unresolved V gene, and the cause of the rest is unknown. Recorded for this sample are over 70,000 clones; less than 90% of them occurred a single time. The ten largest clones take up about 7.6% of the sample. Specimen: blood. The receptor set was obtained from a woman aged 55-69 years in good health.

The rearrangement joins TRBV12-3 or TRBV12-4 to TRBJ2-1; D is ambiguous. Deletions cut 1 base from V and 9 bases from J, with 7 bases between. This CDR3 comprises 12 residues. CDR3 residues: CASSLGSTEQFF. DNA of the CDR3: TGTGCCAGCAGTTTAGGTAGTACTGAGCAGTTCTTC.

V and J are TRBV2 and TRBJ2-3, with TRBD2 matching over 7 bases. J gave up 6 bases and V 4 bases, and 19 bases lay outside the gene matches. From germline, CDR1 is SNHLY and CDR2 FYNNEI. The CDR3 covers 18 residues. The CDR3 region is CASSALFPAGDLVDTQYF. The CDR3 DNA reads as TGTGCCAGCAGTGCCCTTTTCCCGGCGGGAGACCTGGTGGATACGCAGTATTTT.

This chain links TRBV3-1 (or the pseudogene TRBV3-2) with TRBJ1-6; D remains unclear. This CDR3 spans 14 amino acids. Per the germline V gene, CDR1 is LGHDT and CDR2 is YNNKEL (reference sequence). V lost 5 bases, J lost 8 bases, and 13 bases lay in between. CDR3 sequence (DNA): TGTGCCAGCAGCGCTTCAACTCGGGATTCACCCCTCCACTTT. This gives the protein CASSASTRDSPLHF.

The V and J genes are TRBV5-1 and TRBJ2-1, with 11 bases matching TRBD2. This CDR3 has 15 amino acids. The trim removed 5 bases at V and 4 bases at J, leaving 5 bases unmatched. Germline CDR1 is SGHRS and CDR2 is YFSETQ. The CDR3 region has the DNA TGCGCCAGCAGTATAGCGGGGGGGATATACAATGAGCAGTTCTTC. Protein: CASSIAGGIYNEQFF.

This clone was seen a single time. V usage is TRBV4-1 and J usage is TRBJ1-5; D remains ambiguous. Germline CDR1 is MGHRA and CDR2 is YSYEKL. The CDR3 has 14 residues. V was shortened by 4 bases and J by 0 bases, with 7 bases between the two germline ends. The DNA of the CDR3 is TGCGCCAGCAGCCCAGCGGTTAGCAATCAGCCCCAGCATTTT. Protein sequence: CASSPAVSNQPQHF.

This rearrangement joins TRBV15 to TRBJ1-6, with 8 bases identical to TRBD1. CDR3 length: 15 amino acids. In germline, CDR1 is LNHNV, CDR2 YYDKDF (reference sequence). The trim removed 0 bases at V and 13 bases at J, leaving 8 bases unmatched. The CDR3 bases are TGTGCCACCAGCAGAGATGTCGGACAGGGTTCCCCCCTCCACTTT. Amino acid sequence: CATSRDVGQGSPLHF.

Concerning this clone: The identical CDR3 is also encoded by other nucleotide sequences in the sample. The DNA of the CDR3 is TGCGCCAGCAGCTTGGGCCGGACAGGGAACACAGATACGCAGTATTTT. This gives the protein CASSLGRTGNTDTQYF. This chain joins TRBV5-1 and TRBJ2-3, with 8 bases identical to TRBD1. Trimming removed 0 bases from V and 2 bases from J; junction bases left unmatched: 5. The CDR3 sequence is 16 residues long. Germline CDR1 reads SGHRS; CDR2 reads YFSETQ.

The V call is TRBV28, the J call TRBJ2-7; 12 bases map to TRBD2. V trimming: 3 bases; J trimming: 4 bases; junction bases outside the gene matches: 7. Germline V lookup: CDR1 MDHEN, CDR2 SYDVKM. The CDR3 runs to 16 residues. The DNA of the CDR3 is TGTGCCAGCAGTTTTTCGCGACTAGCGGGAGTTTACGAGCAGTACTTC. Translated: CASSFSRLAGVYEQYF.

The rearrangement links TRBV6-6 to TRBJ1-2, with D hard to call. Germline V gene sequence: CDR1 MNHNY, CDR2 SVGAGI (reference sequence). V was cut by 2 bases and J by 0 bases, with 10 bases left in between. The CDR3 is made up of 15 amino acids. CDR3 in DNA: TGTGCCAGCAGTTACGCGGATCAGGCTAACTATGGCTACACCTTC. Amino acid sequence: CASSYADQANYGYTF.

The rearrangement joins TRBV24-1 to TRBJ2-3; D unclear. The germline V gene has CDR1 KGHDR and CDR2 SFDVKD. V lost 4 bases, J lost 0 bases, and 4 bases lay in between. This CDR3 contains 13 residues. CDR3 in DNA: TGTGCCACCAGTGAGGCTAGCACAGATACGCAGTATTTT. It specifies CATSEASTDTQYF.

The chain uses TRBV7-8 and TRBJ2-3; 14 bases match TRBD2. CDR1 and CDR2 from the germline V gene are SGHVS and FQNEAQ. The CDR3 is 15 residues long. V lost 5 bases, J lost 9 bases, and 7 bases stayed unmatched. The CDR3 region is CASSIGLAGGATQYF. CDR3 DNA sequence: TGTGCCAGCAGCATTGGACTAGCGGGGGGTGCGACGCAGTATTTT.